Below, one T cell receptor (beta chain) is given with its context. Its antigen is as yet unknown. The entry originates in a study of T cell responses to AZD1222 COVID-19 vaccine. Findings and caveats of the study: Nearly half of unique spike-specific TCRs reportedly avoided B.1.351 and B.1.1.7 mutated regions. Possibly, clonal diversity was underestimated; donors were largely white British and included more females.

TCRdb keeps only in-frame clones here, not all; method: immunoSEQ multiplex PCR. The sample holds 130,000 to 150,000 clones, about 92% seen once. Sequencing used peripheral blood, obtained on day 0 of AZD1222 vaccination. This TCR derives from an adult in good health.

The CDR3 DNA is TGTGCCAGCACCGCCGGGCGATCCAACACTGAAGCTTTCTTT. Encoded protein: CASTAGRSNTEAFF. The gene calls are TRBV2 and TRBJ1-1; the D is unclear. The CDR3 length is 14 residues. The germline V gene has CDR1 SNHLY and CDR2 FYNNEI. V shed 7 bases and J shed 2 bases, with 14 bases lying between them.